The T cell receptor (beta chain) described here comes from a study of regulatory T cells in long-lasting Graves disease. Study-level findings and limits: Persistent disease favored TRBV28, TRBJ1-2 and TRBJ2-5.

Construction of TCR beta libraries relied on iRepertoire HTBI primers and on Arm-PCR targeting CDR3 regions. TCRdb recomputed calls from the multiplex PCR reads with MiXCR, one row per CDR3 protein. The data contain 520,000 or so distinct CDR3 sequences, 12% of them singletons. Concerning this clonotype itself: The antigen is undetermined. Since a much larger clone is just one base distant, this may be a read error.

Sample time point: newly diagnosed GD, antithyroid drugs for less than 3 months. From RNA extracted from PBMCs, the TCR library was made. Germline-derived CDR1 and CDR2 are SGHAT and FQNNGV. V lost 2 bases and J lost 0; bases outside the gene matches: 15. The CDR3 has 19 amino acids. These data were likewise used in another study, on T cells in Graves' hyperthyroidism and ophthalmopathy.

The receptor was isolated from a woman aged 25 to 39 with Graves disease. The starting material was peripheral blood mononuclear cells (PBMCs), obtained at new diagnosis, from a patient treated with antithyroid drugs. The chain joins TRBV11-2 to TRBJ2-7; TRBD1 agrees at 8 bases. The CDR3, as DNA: TGTGCCAGCAGCTTATCTCCGGCAAAAACAGGGGGGAGCTCCTACGAGCAGTACTTC. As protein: CASSLSPAKTGGSSYEQYF.